This TCR beta chain is drawn from a study of radiation and T cells in renal cell carcinoma. Looking at the study overall: Nephrectomy followed 15 Gy stereotactic body radiation by 4 weeks.

Profiling relied on immunoSEQ multiplex PCR, and the TCRdb table lists in-frame clones only, not all of them. The table includes approximately 110,000 clones, approximately 80% detected once. Noted time point: baseline pretreatment blood. Treatment described: 15 Gy SBRT to primary tumor, nephrectomy 4 weeks later. Findings and limits, study-wide: From baseline, blood top tumor clonotypes peaked at 2 weeks post-radiation.

The CDR3 spans 15 residues. The junction had 6 bases not matched to a gene; V was cut back by 2 bases and J by 5 bases. The germline V gene has CDR1 MNHNY and CDR2 SVGAGI (reference sequence). A word on this clone: Its antigen is currently unknown.

The sequence was obtained from a woman aged 60-70 years with renal cell carcinoma. The rearrangement uses TRBV6-6 and TRBJ1-1; 9 nucleotides agree with TRBD1. The sequenced sample was blood, obtained from a patient whose treatment included radiotherapy and nephrectomy. Written as DNA, the CDR3 is TGTGCCAGCAGTTACACCGGGACAGGGCAAACTGAAGCTTTCTTT. Its translation is CASSYTGTGQTEAFF.